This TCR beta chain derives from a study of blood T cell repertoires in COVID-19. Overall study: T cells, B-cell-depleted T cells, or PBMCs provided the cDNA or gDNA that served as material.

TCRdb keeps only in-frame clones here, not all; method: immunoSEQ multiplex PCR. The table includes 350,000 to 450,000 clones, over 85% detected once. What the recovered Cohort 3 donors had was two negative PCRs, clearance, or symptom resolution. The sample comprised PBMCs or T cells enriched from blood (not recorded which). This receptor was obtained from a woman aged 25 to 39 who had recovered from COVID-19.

This chain's CDR3 is CAWSRDYGYTF. The CDR3 region has the DNA TGTGCCTGGAGTCGTGACTATGGCTACACCTTC. The rearrangement uses TRBV30 and TRBJ1-2; D is uncertain. V was shortened by 2 bases and J by 3 bases, with 4 bases between the two germline ends. This CDR3 region has 11 residues. The V gene's germline CDR1 is GTSNPN and CDR2 SVGIG (reference sequence).